The 12 T cell receptor beta chains below were found in one sample sequenced in a study of blood T cell repertoires in COVID-19. The repertoire was sequenced with immunoSEQ multiplex PCR; TCRdb's copy has only in-frame clones and lacks some. The sample yields around 100,000 clones, approximately 80% seen once. Specimen: peripheral blood. The source of these receptors is a man between 45 and 60 years old with active or convalescent COVID-19.

The CDR3 here is CASSYRDTDTQYF. In nucleotides, the CDR3 is TGTGCCAGTAGTTACAGGGACACAGATACGCAGTATTTT. The V and J genes are TRBV19 and TRBJ2-3, with D possibly matching TRBD1 (6 bases). From germline, CDR1 is LNHDA and CDR2 SQIVND (reference sequence). CDR3 length: 13 amino acids. Trimming stripped 5 bases from V and 2 bases from J, with 8 bases between.

This chain joins TRBV3-1 (or the pseudogene TRBV3-2) and TRBJ2-7, with D uncertain. This CDR3 has 12 residues. Looked up from germline, CDR1 is LGHDT and CDR2 is YNNKEL (reference sequence). The V end lost 4 bases, the J end lost 3 bases, and 7 bases lay between the germline ends. The CDR3 region is CASSRLDYEQYF. CDR3 nucleotides: TGTGCCAGCAGCCGTCTAGACTACGAGCAGTACTTC.

The genes are TRBV30 and TRBJ1-5, with D uncertain. This CDR3 comprises 15 residues. Trimming took off 5 bases at V and 3 bases at J, with 17 bases between the two ends. In germline, CDR1 is GTSNPN, CDR2 SVGIG (reference sequence). The DNA of the CDR3 is TGTGCCTGGGGTACGGGCGGAGGGTTCAATCAGCCCCAGCATTTT. It specifies CAWGTGGGFNQPQHF.

The chain couples TRBV19 to TRBJ2-4; 7 bases are a match to TRBD2. V lost 4 bases and J lost 6; bases outside the gene matches: 3. The CDR3 totals 13 residues. Germline CDR1 is LNHDA and CDR2 is SQIVND (reference sequence). CDR3 DNA sequence: TGTGCCAGTAGTAACGGGAGGAGAAACATTCAGTACTTC. Translating it yields CASSNGRRNIQYF.

J is TRBJ2-1 and V is TRBV11-2, with 13 bases lining up with TRBD2. J lost 0 bases, V lost 5 bases, and 4 bases had no gene match. This CDR3 is 17 amino acids long. Germline V gene lookup returns CDR1 SGHAT and CDR2 FQNNGV. The CDR3 DNA follows: TGTGCCAGCAGCCCTCGGACTAGCGGGAGCTCCTACAATGAGCAGTTCTTC. This sequence encodes CASSPRTSGSSYNEQFF.

The chain combines TRBV10-3 with TRBJ1-5; D possibly corresponds to TRBD1 (6 bases). The CDR3 totals 15 residues. The V end was cut by 4 bases, the J end by 6 bases, with 16 bases between. Germline V CDR1 and CDR2: ENHRY, SYGVKD. The CDR3 DNA is TGTGCCATCAGTGTCGGACAGAATCAAGGTCAGCCCCAGCATTTT. Protein: CAISVGQNQGQPQHF.

This clone occurred once. The V and J genes are TRBV6-5 and TRBJ1-2, with 9 positions matching TRBD1. V lost 5 bases, J lost 3 bases, and 7 bases stayed unmatched. CDR1 and CDR2 (germline): MNHEY, SVGAGI. The CDR3 is 15 amino acids. The chain's CDR3 is CASSLGTGRDYGYTF. DNA of the CDR3: TGTGCCAGCAGTCTTGGGACAGGGCGGGACTATGGCTACACCTTC.

The rearrangement joins TRBV7-2 to TRBJ2-3, with TRBD1 as a possible D gene (7 bases). Germline CDR1 reads SGHTA; CDR2 reads FQGNSA. Trimming shortened V by 5 bases and J by 6 bases, and 18 bases separated the two germline ends. The CDR3 is made up of 15 amino acids. The CDR3 DNA sequence: TGTGCCAGCAGCCCCCAGGGGGGTCGCGGTGATACGCAGTATTTT. As protein: CASSPQGGRGDTQYF. The full variable domain, in which reference TRBV7-2 and TRBJ2-3 provide the parts outside the CDR3, is GAGVSQSPSNKVTEKGKDVELRCDPISGHTALYWYRQSLGQGLEFLIYFQGNSAPDKSGLPSDRFSAERTGGSVSTLTIQRTQQEDSAVYLCASSPQGGRGDTQYFGPGTRLTVL.

The rearrangement links TRBV11-1 to TRBJ2-7, with 7 bases identical to TRBD1. CDR3 length equals 12 residues. Trimming cost V 5 bases and J 12 bases; bases outside gene matches: 10. The V gene's germline CDR1 is SGHAT and CDR2 FQDESV (reference sequence). The DNA for the CDR3 is TGTGCCAGCAGCACCCGACGAGGGGGCCTGTACTTC. Its translation is CASSTRRGGLYF.

This chain links TRBV10-3 with TRBJ1-5; tentatively, D is TRBD1 (6 bases). CDR3 length: 14 residues. V gave up 0 bases and J gave up 7 bases, with 10 bases separating them. CDR1 and CDR2 from the germline V gene are ENHRY and SYGVKD. The CDR3 here is CAISESQGTQPQHF. The CDR3, as DNA: TGTGCCATCAGTGAGTCGCAGGGGACCCAGCCCCAGCATTTT.

CDR3 DNA: TGTGCCAGCAGTCCCGGGGTCCAAGAGACCCAGTACTTC. This codes for CASSPGVQETQYF. J is TRBJ2-5 and V is TRBV12-3 or TRBV12-4; TRBD2 is a possible D gene (5 bases). The CDR3 extends over 13 amino acids. Trimming took off 5 bases at V and 1 base at J, with 8 bases between the two ends.

This clone showed up just a few times. The chain carries TRBV6-5 and TRBJ2-2; the match to TRBD2 covers 7 bases. CDR1 is MNHEY and CDR2 is SVGAGI in the germline V gene. The CDR3 length is 14 residues. Trimming took 4 bases from V and 6 from J; bases not matched to a gene: 5. The CDR3 nucleotides read TGTGCCAGCAGTTTAACTAGCGCTCCCGGGGAGCTGTTTTTT. The encoded protein is CASSLTSAPGELFF.